The 14 T cell receptor beta chains below all came from one sample that was sequenced in a study of long-term antiretroviral therapy in people with HIV. Researchers report immunoSEQ v3.0 was run at survey level. Clones were sequenced by immunoSEQ multiplex PCR, and TCRdb holds only the in-frame ones, with some missing. The top ten clones hold about a tenth of a sample with 25,000 or so clones, about 94% of them seen once. Material: unsorted PBMCs, obtained 6.2 years after starting antiretroviral therapy. All receptors derive from a man aged 35 to 55 with HIV.

The chain uses TRBV14 and TRBJ1-2; the match to TRBD1 covers 7 bases. With V trimmed by 4 bases and J by 6 bases, 11 bases remained unmatched. Germline V gene data show CDR1 as SGHDN and CDR2 as FVKESK. The length of the CDR3 is 15 residues. CDR3 protein: CASSRLGQVGDGYTF. The CDR3 DNA reads as TGTGCCAGCAGCCGACTAGGACAGGTTGGGGATGGCTACACCTTC.

The V gene is TRBV6-1, the J gene TRBJ1-2; D not resolved. The V end lost 5 bases, the J end lost 4 bases, and 5 bases lay between the germline ends. The CDR3 consists of 11 residues. Germline CDR1 reads MNHNS; CDR2 reads SASEGT. In DNA, the CDR3 is TGTGCCAGCAGTTCCGTCTATGGCTACACCTTC. This translates into CASSSVYGYTF.

The rearrangement uses TRBV5-1 and TRBJ2-2; D is perhaps TRBD1 or TRBD2 (6 bases each). Trimming removed 0 bases from V and 4 bases from J, with 7 bases in between. The CDR3 extends over 14 amino acids. The germline CDR1 and CDR2 sequences are SGHRS and YFSETQ. This chain's CDR3 is CASSLGGATGELFF. Written as DNA, the CDR3 is TGCGCCAGCAGCTTGGGGGGGGCCACCGGGGAGCTGTTTTTT.

CDR3 sequence: CASSLGSGSYEQYF. The CDR3 DNA follows: TGTGCCAGCAGCTTGGGGTCGGGATCCTACGAGCAGTACTTC. The rearrangement joins TRBV5-8 to TRBJ2-7; D perhaps matches TRBD2 (5 bases). V lost 0 bases and J lost 1, with 8 bases in between. The CDR3 is 14 amino acids. CDR1 and CDR2 (germline): SGHTS, YDEGEE.

In its sample, this clone is large. This chain connects TRBV2 to TRBJ1-6; TRBD1 aligns across 9 bases. The V gene's germline CDR1 is SNHLY and CDR2 FYNNEI. The CDR3 length is 13 residues. The V and J ends lost 9 bases and 8 bases, in that order; junction bases with no gene match: 5. CDR3 loop: CASEQGADSPLHF. The CDR3, as DNA: TGTGCCAGTGAACAGGGGGCTGATTCACCCCTCCACTTT.

This clone was found once. The chain couples TRBV18 to TRBJ2-3; D is ambiguous. This CDR3 spans 13 amino acids. Germline V CDR1 and CDR2: KGHSH, LQKENI. The V gene lost 5 bases and the J gene lost 0 bases, with 6 bases spanning the gap. DNA of the CDR3: TGTGCCAGCTCAATACACAGCACAGATACGCAGTATTTT. Amino acid sequence: CASSIHSTDTQYF. The entire variable domain, with the rest obtained from reference TRBV18 and TRBJ2-3, is as follows: NAGVMQNPRHLVRRRGQEARLRCSPMKGHSHVYWYRQLPEEGLKFMVYLQKENIIDESGMPKERFSAEFPKEGPSILRIQQVVRGDSAAYFCASSIHSTDTQYFGPGTRLTVL.

This chain joins TRBV19 and TRBJ1-5; no firm D call. Looked up from germline, CDR1 is LNHDA and CDR2 is SQIVND (reference sequence). The length of the CDR3 is 15 residues. The ends were cut back, 6 bases at V and 4 bases at J, with 16 bases in the middle. CDR3 sequence reads: CASREVSGENQPQHF. CDR3 bases: TGTGCCAGTAGGGAGGTCAGCGGCGAGAATCAGCCCCAGCATTTT.

This clone was observed once. The V and J genes are TRBV30 and TRBJ1-2, with 9 nucleotides matching TRBD1. V shed 1 base, J shed 8 bases, and the junction held 2 bases outside the gene matches. This CDR3 comprises 12 residues. From germline, CDR1 is GTSNPN and CDR2 SVGIG (reference sequence). The CDR3 coding sequence is TGTGCCTGGAGTGGGACAGGGGAAGGCTACACCTTC. It codes for CAWSGTGEGYTF.

This chain uses TRBV11-2 with TRBJ1-2; 10 nucleotides align to TRBD1. CDR3 length: 16 amino acids. Trimming took 1 base from V and 4 from J; bases not matched to a gene: 6. The V gene's germline CDR1 is SGHAT and CDR2 FQNNGV. CDR3 region: CASSLGDRGRFYGYTF. In DNA form, the CDR3 reads TGTGCCAGCAGCTTAGGGGACAGGGGCCGCTTCTATGGCTACACCTTC. Supplemented by reference TRBV11-2 and TRBJ1-2, the full variable domain reads EAGVAQSPRYKIIEKRQSVAFWCNPISGHATLYWYQQILGQGPKLLIQFQNNGVVDDSQLPKDRFSAERLKGVDSTLKIQPAKLEDSAVYLCASSLGDRGRFYGYTFGSGTRLTVV.

The chain uses TRBV19 and TRBJ1-1, with TRBD1 matching over 10 bases. This CDR3 contains 14 residues. CDR1 and CDR2 from the germline V gene are LNHDA and SQIVND (reference sequence). Trimming took 6 bases from V and 8 from J; bases not matched to a gene: 9. CDR3: CASRKRSGQGEAFF. For the CDR3, the DNA is TGTGCCAGTAGGAAGCGGTCGGGACAGGGGGAAGCTTTCTTT. Looking up the rest from reference TRBV19 and TRBJ1-1 gives the full variable domain: DGGITQSPKYLFRKEGQNVTLSCEQNLNHDAMYWYRQDPGQGLRLIYYSQIVNDFQKGDIAEGYSVSREKKESFPLTVTSAQKNPTAFYLCASRKRSGQGEAFFGQGTRLTVV.

The V and J genes are TRBV6-1 and TRBJ1-6; the D gene is possibly TRBD1 (5 bases). Trimming took 2 bases from V and 8 from J, leaving 16 bases between them. This CDR3 region has 16 residues. The germline V gene encodes CDR1 MNHNS and CDR2 SASEGT. In DNA form, the CDR3 reads TGTGCCAGCAGTGAAATCGGCAGGGTGACAGATTCACCCCTCCACTTT. Its protein product is CASSEIGRVTDSPLHF.

This clone was detected only a few times. This chain links TRBV6-5 with TRBJ2-1; no firm D call. This CDR3 spans 12 amino acids. Germline V gene data show CDR1 as MNHEY and CDR2 as SVGAGI. The V gene lost 5 bases and the J gene lost 12 bases, with 14 bases spanning the gap. CDR3 bases: TGTGCCAGCAGTCCCGAAGGGCTGGGGCAGTTCTTC. Amino acids: CASSPEGLGQFF.

The chain has TRBV7-2 and TRBJ1-4, with D uncertain. Germline V gives CDR1 SGHTA, CDR2 FQGNSA. V was pared by 1 base and J by 8 bases, with 5 bases between. The CDR3 totals 12 residues. The CDR3 loop reads CASSLVVEKLFF. The CDR3 DNA is TGTGCCAGCAGCTTAGTTGTCGAAAAACTGTTTTTT.

The chain combines TRBV4-1 with TRBJ2-7; TRBD2 might be the D (6 bases). CDR3 length: 14 amino acids. V shed 1 base and J shed 4 bases, with 11 bases lying between them. Germline V gene lookup returns CDR1 MGHRA and CDR2 YSYEKL. This CDR3 is CASSQATGLYEQYF. CDR3 nucleotide sequence: TGCGCCAGCAGCCAAGCGACGGGACTTTACGAGCAGTACTTC.